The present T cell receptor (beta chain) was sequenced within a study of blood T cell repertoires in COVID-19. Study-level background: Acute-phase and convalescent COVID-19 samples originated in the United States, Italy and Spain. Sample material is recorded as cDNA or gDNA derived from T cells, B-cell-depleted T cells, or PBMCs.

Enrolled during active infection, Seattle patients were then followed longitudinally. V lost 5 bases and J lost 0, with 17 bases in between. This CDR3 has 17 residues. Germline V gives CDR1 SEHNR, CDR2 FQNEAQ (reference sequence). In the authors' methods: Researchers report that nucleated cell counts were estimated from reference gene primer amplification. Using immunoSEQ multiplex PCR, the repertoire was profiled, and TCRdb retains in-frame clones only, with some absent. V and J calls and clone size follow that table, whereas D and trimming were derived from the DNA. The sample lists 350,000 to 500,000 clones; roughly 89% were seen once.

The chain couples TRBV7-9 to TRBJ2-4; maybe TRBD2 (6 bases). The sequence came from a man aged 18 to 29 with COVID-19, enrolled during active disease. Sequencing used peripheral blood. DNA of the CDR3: TGTGCCAGCAGCCCATGGGTAGCGGCTCTAGCCAAAAACATTCAGTACTTC. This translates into CASSPWVAALAKNIQYF.